This TCR beta chain was profiled in a study of regulatory T cells in long-lasting Graves disease. Overall study findings and caveats: Repertoires from persistent disease leaned toward TRBV28, TRBJ1-2 and TRBJ2-5.

Arm-PCR of CDR3 regions and iRepertoire HTBI primers were used to build TCR beta libraries. TCRdb used MiXCR to reprocess the multiplex PCR reads, holding one entry per CDR3 protein. The sample holds more than 450,000 distinct CDR3 sequences, approximately 12% seen once. Looked up from germline, CDR1 is SNHLY and CDR2 is FYNNEI. The CDR3 consists of 19 residues. With 7 bases removed from V and 0 bases from J, the gap between germline ends came to 22 bases. This clonotype was picked up a small number of times. The target antigen is unknown. A much more abundant neighbour one base away suggests this may be a read error. Time point of the sample: newly diagnosed GD, antithyroid drugs for less than 3 months. After RNA was extracted from PBMCs, the TCR library was made from it. The sample was also linked to a second study, of T cells in Graves' hyperthyroidism and ophthalmopathy. That source reports: Calling Graves' hyperthyroidism stable meant ophthalmopathy did not progress within 18 months. Carried out on the TCR CDR3, a first-round RT-PCR used the HTBI primer set.

This TCR was sampled from a woman aged 25-40 years with Graves disease. The rearrangement links TRBV2 to TRBJ2-6; perhaps TRBD1 as D (6 bases). The source was peripheral blood mononuclear cells (PBMCs), collected at new diagnosis, from a patient treated with antithyroid drugs. CDR3 sequence (DNA): TGTGCCAGCAACACGGAACAGGGCAACTCTAACTCTGGGGCCAACGTCCTGACTTTC. Its protein is CASNTEQGNSNSGANVLTF.